This T cell receptor (beta chain) comes out of a study of long-term antiretroviral therapy in people with HIV. Study outcomes and limitations: It was observed that HIV repertoires exhibited narrower CDR3 length ranges than controls. Once patients were on ART, diversity went higher but still fell short of transplant donor controls.

The germline CDR1 and CDR2 sequences are LNHNV and YYDKDF (reference sequence). This CDR3 contains 14 residues. Trimming stripped 0 bases from V and 8 bases from J, with 11 bases between. They ran version v3.0 of the immunoSEQ assay at survey level. Sequencing used immunoSEQ multiplex PCR; TCRdb keeps in-frame clones, though not all of them. The table lists about 29,000 clones, 70% to 90% of them singletons, with roughly 7% in the top ten. A note on this clone: The antigen is not known.

V usage is TRBV15 and J usage is TRBJ1-3; weak D call: TRBD1 (6 bases). This clonotype was sampled from a man aged 45-65 years with HIV. This specimen was unsorted PBMCs, taken around 5 years before starting antiretroviral therapy. The CDR3 is CATSRDRGLDTIYF. The CDR3 DNA reads TGTGCCACCAGCAGAGATCGGGGGCTAGACACCATATATTTT.